Following are 26 T cell receptor beta chains from one sample sequenced in a study of blood T cells in healthy people across ages. With a J-beta primer mix and a sample-barcoded 5' primer, a second PCR ran about 7 to 11 cycles. Using its own MiXCR run on the 5' RACE reads, TCRdb lists one record per CDR3 protein. The data show roughly 2 million distinct CDR3 sequences, roughly 52% seen once. The sample was blood. These receptors were obtained from a middle-aged woman in good health.

V usage is TRBV27 and J usage is TRBJ1-2; TRBD1 might be the D (6 bases). From germline, CDR1 is MNHEY and CDR2 SMNVEV (reference sequence). V lost 2 bases to trimming and J lost 3 bases, with 13 bases between them. The CDR3 length is 15 residues. The CDR3 sequence: CASSLRRGVDYGYTF. The CDR3 region has the DNA TGTGCCAGCAGTTTAAGGAGGGGGGTAGACTATGGCTACACCTTC.

This sequence joins TRBV20-1 and TRBJ2-1; D is uncertain. The CDR3 sequence is 15 residues long. The germline V gene has CDR1 DFQATT and CDR2 SNEGSKA (reference sequence). Trimming stripped 2 bases from V and 4 bases from J, with 15 bases between. In nucleotides, the CDR3 is TGCAGTGCTAGAAACCGAGACATATTATACAATGAGCAGTTCTTC. Encoded protein: CSARNRDILYNEQFF.

The chain uses TRBV27 and TRBJ2-1; 7 positions agree with TRBD2. Losses at the gene ends were 4 bases for V and 2 bases for J; bases not matched to a gene: 8. From germline, CDR1 is MNHEY and CDR2 SMNVEV (reference sequence). This CDR3 has 16 amino acids. The CDR3: CASSSPGLFPYNEQFF. CDR3 bases: TGTGCCAGCAGTTCACCGGGACTATTTCCCTACAATGAGCAGTTCTTC.

The chain combines TRBV25-1 with TRBJ2-5; D tentatively fits TRBD1 or TRBD2 (5 bases each). CDR1 is MGHDK and CDR2 is SYGVNS in the germline V gene. The germline V and J ends were trimmed by 5 bases and 2 bases, with 15 bases remaining between them. This CDR3 has 15 amino acids. Here the CDR3 reads CASSPPWDRQETQYF. For the CDR3, the DNA is TGTGCCAGCAGTCCTCCATGGGACCGACAAGAGACCCAGTACTTC.

There are a few counts of this clonotype. The chain employs TRBV6-2 or TRBV6-3 and TRBJ2-7, with 7 nucleotides matching TRBD1. The CDR3 totals 15 residues. V trimming: 5 bases; J trimming: 3 bases; junction bases outside the gene matches: 10. CDR1 and CDR2 (germline): MNHEY, SVGEGT. The CDR3 DNA is TGTGCCAGCAGTCCGTGGGAGACAGGGATCTACGAGCAGTACTTC. It specifies CASSPWETGIYEQYF.

The rearrangement uses TRBV18 and TRBJ2-3, with D perhaps matching TRBD2 (5 bases). The V and J ends lost 3 bases and 3 bases respectively, with 7 bases between them. Per germline, CDR1 KGHSH and CDR2 LQKENI. The CDR3 is 13 amino acids. CDR3 sequence (DNA): TGTGCCAGCTCACCTTGGAGGACAGATACGCAGTATTTT. As protein: CASSPWRTDTQYF.

The CDR3 DNA follows: TGTGCCAGTAGCGGCAGGCCTCCCTACAATGAGCAGTTCTTC. Amino acids: CASSGRPPYNEQFF. The gene calls are TRBV7-2 and TRBJ2-1; weak D call: TRBD2 (6 bases). The CDR3 is made up of 14 amino acids. In germline, CDR1 is SGHTA, CDR2 FQGNSA. Trimming cost V 9 bases and J 2 bases, with 14 bases left between them. Full variable domain (remainder filled in from reference TRBV7-2 and TRBJ2-1): GAGVSQSPSNKVTEKGKDVELRCDPISGHTALYWYRQSLGQGLEFLIYFQGNSAPDKSGLPSDRFSAERTGGSVSTLTIQRTQQEDSAVYLCASSGRPPYNEQFFGPGTRLTVL.

The rearrangement uses TRBV7-2 and TRBJ1-5; D is unresolved. Looked up from germline, CDR1 is SGHTA and CDR2 is FQGNSA. The V and J ends lost 5 bases and 6 bases respectively, with 11 bases between them. This CDR3 comprises 13 residues. The CDR3 here is CASSPSKGQPQHF. The CDR3 DNA reads TGTGCCAGCAGCCCCAGTAAGGGTCAGCCCCAGCATTTT. Supplemented by reference TRBV7-2 and TRBJ1-5, the full variable domain reads GAGVSQSPSNKVTEKGKDVELRCDPISGHTALYWYRQSLGQGLEFLIYFQGNSAPDKSGLPSDRFSAERTGGSVSTLTIQRTQQEDSAVYLCASSPSKGQPQHFGDGTRLSIL.

This clonotype appeared a few times. This chain uses TRBV19 with TRBJ2-3; D remains unclear. Germline V CDR1 and CDR2: LNHDA, SQIVND (reference sequence). Trimming cost V 6 bases and J 6 bases, with 10 bases left between them. This CDR3 is 12 amino acids long. The CDR3 reads CASSKYGDTQYF. CDR3 nucleotides: TGTGCCAGTAGCAAATACGGGGATACGCAGTATTTT.

This clonotype was counted a few times. The genes are TRBV2 and TRBJ2-5; TRBD1 is a possible D gene (5 bases). Per germline, CDR1 SNHLY and CDR2 FYNNEI. V was clipped by 8 bases and J by 5 bases, with 15 bases between them. The CDR3 is made up of 13 amino acids. Here the CDR3 DNA reads TGTGCCAGCCCTTGTAGGGGCGAGGAGACCCAGTACTTC. This encodes CASPCRGEETQYF.

The gene calls are TRBV14 and TRBJ2-3; TRBD1 matches at 7 bases. Per germline, CDR1 SGHDN and CDR2 FVKESK. This CDR3 has 18 residues. V shed 5 bases, J shed 1 base, and the junction held 15 bases outside the gene matches. CDR3 in DNA: TGTGCCAGCAGCGAAAAGAGAGGAACGGGACAGCGCACAGATACGCAGTATTTT. Amino acids: CASSEKRGTGQRTDTQYF. Combining the CDR3 with reference TRBV14 and TRBJ2-3 gives the whole variable domain EAGVTQFPSHSVIEKGQTVTLRCDPISGHDNLYWYRRVMGKEIKFLLHFVKESKQDESGMPNNRFLAERTGGTYSTLKVQPAELEDSGVYFCASSEKRGTGQRTDTQYFGPGTRLTVL.

This clonotype was seen only a few times. The chain is built from TRBV2 and TRBJ2-1; a weak D match, TRBD2 (5 bases). Between the trimmed V and J ends, which lost 7 bases and 2 bases, there was a span of 12 bases. Germline-derived CDR1 and CDR2 are SNHLY and FYNNEI. The length of the CDR3 is 14 residues. CDR3 bases: TGTGCCAGCATTGCCGGGGTCCCCTACAATGAGCAGTTCTTC. Translation: CASIAGVPYNEQFF. Drawing the rest from reference TRBV2 and TRBJ2-1, the complete variable domain is EPEVTQTPSHQVTQMGQEVILRCVPISNHLYFYWYRQILGQKVEFLVSFYNNEISEKSEIFDDQFSVERPDGSNFTLKIRSTKLEDSAMYFCASIAGVPYNEQFFGPGTRLTVL.

The rearrangement uses TRBV5-1 and TRBJ2-5; D might be TRBD1 (5 bases). TRBJ2-7 matches the DNA end more closely, so the J call is doubtful. The germline V gene has CDR1 SGHRS and CDR2 YFSETQ. CDR3 length equals 16 residues. CDR3: CASSLGGVTLVHEQYF. The CDR3 nucleotides are TGCGCCAGCAGCTTGGGGGGCGTGACCTTGGTCCACGAGCAGTACTTC.

This clonotype was seen a handful of times. This chain uses TRBV27 with TRBJ1-2; D might be TRBD1 (5 bases). Germline V gene lookup returns CDR1 MNHEY and CDR2 SMNVEV (reference sequence). Trimming pared 9 bases from V and 5 bases from J, leaving 19 bases between. The CDR3 consists of 14 residues. The CDR3 protein is CASSGQPALYGYTF. The CDR3 DNA is TGTGCCAGTTCGGGGCAACCGGCTCTATATGGCTACACCTTC.

The chain carries TRBV7-9 and TRBJ2-1; TRBD1 might be the D (6 bases). Trimming took 5 bases from V and 2 from J, leaving 13 bases between them. CDR1 and CDR2 (germline): SEHNR, FQNEAQ (reference sequence). This CDR3 contains 15 residues. CDR3 region: CASSDPTGTYNEQFF. The CDR3 DNA is TGTGCCAGCAGCGATCCTACAGGGACCTACAATGAGCAGTTCTTC.

V usage is TRBV20-1 and J usage is TRBJ1-5; 7 bases agree with TRBD1. Trimming cost V 1 base and J 0 bases; bases outside gene matches: 3. CDR3 length: 15 residues. CDR1 and CDR2 from the germline V gene are DFQATT and SNEGSKA (reference sequence). The CDR3 sequence is CSARARGYSNQPQHF. The DNA of the CDR3 is TGCAGTGCTAGAGCCAGGGGGTATAGCAATCAGCCCCAGCATTTT.

This CDR3 reads CASSQEDSGDWGEQFF. CDR3 sequence (DNA): TGTGCCAGCAGCCAAGAAGATAGCGGGGATTGGGGTGAGCAGTTCTTC. The chain joins TRBV4-2 to TRBJ2-1, with 8 bases aligning to TRBD2. CDR3 length: 16 amino acids. The V gene's germline CDR1 is LGHNA and CDR2 YNFKEQ. J gave up 9 bases and V 0 bases, and 10 bases lay outside the gene matches.

The CDR3 loop reads CASTWADYSNQPQHF. CDR3 sequence (DNA): TGTGCCAGCACATGGGCAGATTATAGCAATCAGCCCCAGCATTTT. V gene TRBV6-2 or TRBV6-3 combines with J gene TRBJ1-5; D is ambiguous. This CDR3 is 15 amino acids long. The germline V gene has CDR1 MNHEY and CDR2 SVGEGT. Trimming took 7 bases from V and 0 from J, leaving 13 bases between them.

The CDR3 region has the DNA TGCAGTGTTCGAGATCCTGCTAACTATGGCTACACCTTC. The encoded protein is CSVRDPANYGYTF. V is TRBV20-1 and J is TRBJ1-2, with no clear D. The CDR3 is made up of 13 amino acids. Deletions cut 7 bases from V and 0 bases from J, with 12 bases between. Germline-derived CDR1 and CDR2 are DFQATT and SNEGSKA (reference sequence).

The rearrangement links TRBV7-6 to TRBJ2-1; no clear D. This CDR3 has 16 amino acids. The germline V gene encodes CDR1 SGHVS and CDR2 FNYEAQ. V lost 4 bases and J lost 9, with 22 bases in between. CDR3 in amino acids: CASSSEGPIPVGEQFF. In DNA form, the CDR3 reads TGTGCCAGCAGCTCAGAAGGGCCAATTCCCGTGGGTGAGCAGTTCTTC.

The rearrangement joins TRBV6-6 to TRBJ2-3; no firm D call. CDR3 length equals 15 residues. Germline V gene lookup returns CDR1 MNHNY and CDR2 SVGAGI (reference sequence). V dropped 0 bases and J dropped 3 bases, with 10 bases sitting between them. The DNA for the CDR3 is TGTGCCAGCAGTTACTCGGAACCGGCAACAGATACGCAGTATTTT. Its protein product is CASSYSEPATDTQYF.

The V and J genes are TRBV6-5 and TRBJ1-4; 8 positions match TRBD1. The V gene end was trimmed by 6 bases and the J gene end by 5 bases; junction bases not matched to a gene: 5. CDR1 and CDR2 from the germline V gene are MNHEY and SVGAGI. The CDR3 runs to 14 residues. The CDR3 coding sequence is TGTGCCAGCAGCCTGGACAGGGAAAATGAAAAACTGTTTTTT. Protein product: CASSLDRENEKLFF.

The J gene is TRBJ2-7, the V gene TRBV7-2; 8 nucleotides agree with TRBD2. The end of the DNA aligns better with TRBJ2-5, so the J call may be wrong. This CDR3 has 15 residues. The germline gives CDR1 SGHTA, CDR2 FQGNSA. The CDR3 coding sequence is TGTGCCAGCACCATCGCGGGGGGCCTGGGGGAGACCCAGTACTTC. Its protein product is CASTIAGGLGETQYF.

The rearrangement uses TRBV18 and TRBJ2-1, with 9 positions matching TRBD2. V was pared by 5 bases and J by 7 bases, with 6 bases of the junction left unmatched. The germline V gene encodes CDR1 KGHSH and CDR2 LQKENI. This CDR3 has 14 residues. The CDR3 here is CASSSNSGGNEQFF. The CDR3 nucleotides are TGTGCCAGCTCATCAAACAGCGGGGGGAATGAGCAGTTCTTC.

This clonotype was picked up a small number of times. The J gene is TRBJ2-3, the V gene TRBV7-3; 10 bases are shared with TRBD2. Germline assignment: CDR1 SGHTA and CDR2 FQGTGA. The V gene end was trimmed by 0 bases and the J gene end by 7 bases; junction bases not matched to a gene: 4. This CDR3 has 15 residues. The CDR3 nucleotides read TGTGCCAGCAGCTTAACGCCTAGCGGGGGAAATACGCAGTATTTT. It codes for CASSLTPSGGNTQYF.

The chain joins TRBV6-5 to TRBJ1-2; TRBD1 matches 10 bases. V was pared by 5 bases and J by 4 bases, with 4 bases of the junction left unmatched. The CDR3 sequence is 14 residues long. The germline gives CDR1 MNHEY, CDR2 SVGAGI. Written as DNA, the CDR3 is TGTGCCAGCAGTATGGGACAGGGGACCTATGGCTACACCTTC. This translates into CASSMGQGTYGYTF.